One and the same sample provided the 10 T cell receptor beta chains below, sequenced in a study of tumor-infiltrating lymphocytes in primary liver carcinoma. A primer in the constant region served to generate TCR beta cDNA from around 500 ng of total RNA. It was through three nested multiplex PCR rounds of slightly modified ARM-PCR that TCR beta libraries arose. TRBV1-TRBV30 forward and Cbeta reverse primers drove the first two roughly 10-cycle rounds. TCRdb reanalysed the multiplex PCR reads using MiXCR and keeps one entry per CDR3 protein. The table lists roughly 25,000 distinct CDR3 sequences, about 73% of them singletons. For each extraction, RNA and DNA were obtained together from around 18-30 mg of unsorted bulk tissue. Sequencing input: liver tumor tissue from sampling region 3. As for subset: tumor region T3, left-lateral pole. All receptors derive from a man in his forties or fifties with primary liver carcinoma and hepatitis B virus infection.

As concerns this clonotype: A read error may account for a junction end that differs from germline. The V call is TRBV10-3, the J call TRBJ2-7; D possibly matches TRBD1 or TRBD2 (6 bases each). The CDR3 spans 15 residues. Germline-derived CDR1 and CDR2 are ENHRY and SYGVKD. The CDR3 is CVIGGDGGGGYEQYF. CDR3 nucleotide sequence: TGTGTCATCGGTGGAGACGGAGGGGGAGGCTACGAGCAGTACTTC.

This chain uses TRBV29-1 with TRBJ2-5; TRBD1 is a possible D gene (6 bases). The CDR3 runs to 13 residues. V was trimmed by 6 bases and J by 7 bases, leaving 18 bases between them. Germline V gives CDR1 SQVTM, CDR2 ANQGSEA. CDR3 nucleotides: TGCAGCGTACTCACCCAGGGGTTGGGGACCCAGTACTTC. Amino acids: CSVLTQGLGTQYF.

The chain is built from TRBV6-5 and TRBJ2-3; 8 bases match TRBD2. Losses at the gene ends were 5 bases for V and 12 bases for J; bases not matched to a gene: 19. This CDR3 has 16 amino acids. Germline assignment: CDR1 MNHEY and CDR2 SVGAGI. CDR3 nucleotides: TGTGCCAGCAGTCCATCTTGGGCGGGAGGAGGAGATATACAGTATTTT. Amino acids: CASSPSWAGGGDIQYF.

Details on this clonotype: A read error may account for a junction end that differs from germline. The chain couples TRBV11-2 to TRBJ2-3; tentative D call: TRBD2 (5 bases). Per germline, CDR1 SGHAT and CDR2 FQNNGV. This CDR3 is built from 16 residues. The DNA of the CDR3 is TGTGTCAGCGGCCGACAACCCATCAACCTCACAGATACGCAGTATTTT. Its translation is CVSGRQPINLTDTQYF.

There are many counts of this clonotype. The rearrangement uses TRBV6-6 and TRBJ1-5; D gene ambiguous. The CDR3 is 13 amino acids. Trimming removed 6 bases from V and 4 bases from J, with 10 bases in between. The germline gives CDR1 MNHNY, CDR2 SVGAGI (reference sequence). The CDR3 nucleotides read TGTGCCAGCAGGCCGACGTCTAATCAGCCCCAGCATTTT. Protein: CASRPTSNQPQHF.

Of note for this clonotype: The missing conserved phenylalanine or tryptophan at the end of this CDR3 makes a read error likely. V and J are TRBV10-3 and TRBJ1-5; D unclear. This CDR3 is 14 amino acids long. Germline assignment: CDR1 ENHRY and CDR2 SYGVKD. This CDR3 is CAISESWQDQPQHC. The CDR3 DNA is TGTGCCATCAGTGAGTCTTGGCAGGATCAACCCCAGCATTGT.

A note on this clonotype: Its ends do not fully match the called genes, so a read error is possible. V is TRBV7-2 and J is TRBJ2-7; 9 nucleotides align to TRBD1. The CDR3 covers 14 residues. The germline CDR1 and CDR2 sequences are SGHTA and FQGNSA. CDR3 sequence reads: CAGSRRDREYEQYF. The CDR3 DNA reads as TGTGCCGGCAGCCGCCGGGACAGGGAGTACGAGCAGTACTTC.

A word on this clonotype: One end of the junction does not line up with germline, which may come from a read error. The chain combines TRBV7-9 with TRBJ2-2, with D maybe TRBD1 (6 bases). Germline V CDR1 and CDR2: SEHNR, FQNEAQ (reference sequence). CDR3 length equals 12 residues. CDR3 nucleotides: TGTGCCAGCAGGTCGAACACCCAGGGGCTGTCTTTT. It translates to CASRSNTQGLSF. Full variable domain (rest looked up from reference TRBV7-9 and TRBJ2-2): DTGVSQNPRHKITKRGQNVTFRCDPISEHNRLYWYRQTLGQGPEFLTYFQNEAQLEKSRLLSDRFSAERPKGSFSTLEIQRTEQGDSAMYLCASRSNTQGLSFGEGSRLTVL.

As for this clonotype: The missing conserved phenylalanine or tryptophan at the end of this CDR3 makes a read error likely. Because the CDR3's place on the DNA is in doubt, the DNA is left out and the CDR3 is given as listed by TCRdb. The CDR3 sequence: CASSIGTGSPYEQNL. This chain connects TRBV12-3 or TRBV12-4 to TRBJ2-7; TRBD1 is the table's D call and was not checked against the DNA. The CDR3 is 15 residues long, ends included.

Note on this clonotype: Relative to the germline gene, one junction end is altered; a read error may explain this. The V call is TRBV11-2, the J call TRBJ2-7; D is unresolved. The CDR3 has 15 residues. The germline V gene encodes CDR1 SGHAT and CDR2 FQNNGV. The CDR3 coding sequence is TGTGCCAGCGGCTTAGACCCAGGCCATACGTCCGAGGAGTACTTC. Its protein is CASGLDPGHTSEEYF.